The 12 T cell receptor beta chains below were found in one sample sequenced in a study of Graves' ophthalmopathy and Graves' hyperthyroidism. Amplified TCR beta CDR3 regions were obtained using RNA transcripts as template. RT-PCR in the first round used HTBI primers; a second-round multiplex PCR followed. TCRdb passed the multiplex PCR reads through MiXCR, listing each CDR3 protein once. This sample has approximately 410,000 distinct CDR3 sequences; roughly 15% occur once, and the top ten carry about 7%. The specimen was peripheral blood. These receptors originate from a woman younger than 30 with stable Graves' hyperthyroidism.

The chain recombines TRBV11-3 with TRBJ1-1; D not resolved. Germline CDR1 reads SGHNT; CDR2 reads YENEEA. The length of the CDR3 is 14 residues. Trimming removed 1 base from V and 11 bases from J, with 17 bases in between. CDR3 sequence: CASSLGPRSGRAFF. As DNA, the CDR3 is TGTGCCAGCAGCTTAGGCCCTCGTTCCGGGCGGGCTTTCTTT.

In its sample, this clonotype was seen many times. The gene calls are TRBV6-1 and TRBJ1-5; D uncertain. The ends were cut back, 1 base at V and 6 bases at J, with 7 bases in the middle. Germline V gene sequence: CDR1 MNHNS, CDR2 SASEGT. The CDR3 has 13 amino acids. The CDR3 here is CASSEGSGQPQHF. CDR3 nucleotides: TGTGCCAGCAGTGAAGGGTCGGGTCAGCCCCAGCATTTT.

The chain couples TRBV28 to TRBJ1-2; D is ambiguous. This CDR3 is 11 amino acids long. The germline V gene has CDR1 MDHEN and CDR2 SYDVKM. Trimming stripped 10 bases from V and 2 bases from J, with 8 bases between. The CDR3 reads CAIAGNYGYTF. For the CDR3, the DNA is TGTGCCATAGCAGGAAACTATGGCTACACCTTC.

This clonotype occurred a few times. This clone may be a read error of a much larger clone one base away. The V gene is TRBV12-5, the J gene TRBJ2-7; maybe TRBD2 (5 bases). Germline assignment: CDR1 LGHNT and CDR2 FRNRAP. CDR3 size: 17 residues. In DNA form, the CDR3 reads TGTGCTAGTGGTTTGAGGCTAGCCTCCAGTCGATCCTACGATCAGTACTTC. This gives the protein CASGLRLASSRSYDQYF.

This clonotype was detected ten times or more. The V and J genes are TRBV2 and TRBJ2-7, with 7 bases aligning to TRBD2. Losses at the gene ends were 6 bases for V and 0 bases for J; bases not matched to a gene: 2. Germline lookup yields CDR1 SNHLY and CDR2 FYNNEI. The CDR3 has 13 residues. For the CDR3, the DNA is TGTGCCAGCAGAGTAGCGGGCTCCTACGAGCAGTACTTC. Protein product: CASRVAGSYEQYF.

This clonotype was counted many times. The chain is built from TRBV18 and TRBJ1-3, with D hard to call. Germline V gene sequence: CDR1 KGHSH, CDR2 LQKENI. The CDR3 is 14 amino acids. The V end was cut by 4 bases, the J end by 4 bases, with 11 bases between. The CDR3 reads CASSLVETGNTIYF. CDR3 in DNA: TGTGCCAGCTCACTCGTTGAAACAGGAAACACCATATATTTT.

This clonotype occurred many times. The CDR3 DNA sequence: TGTGCCAGCGGTCCATATGGAACTGAAGCTTTCTTT. This sequence encodes CASGPYGTEAFF. The chain carries TRBV7-2 and TRBJ1-1; D call uncertain. The germline V and J ends were trimmed by 8 bases and 5 bases, with 12 bases remaining between them. The CDR3 spans 12 residues. Looked up from germline, CDR1 is SGHTA and CDR2 is FQGNSA.

The chain combines TRBV12-3 or TRBV12-4 with TRBJ1-2, with D unclear. V was shortened by 6 bases and J by 6 bases, with 20 bases between the two germline ends. The CDR3 has 15 residues. The CDR3 sequence is CASSTWEEGRDGYTF. The CDR3 nucleotides read TGTGCCAGCAGCACGTGGGAAGAGGGTAGGGATGGCTACACCTTC.

This chain connects TRBV3-1 to TRBJ2-5; 7 nucleotides match TRBD2. Trimming cost V 10 bases and J 1 base; bases outside gene matches: 9. The V gene's germline CDR1 is LGHDT and CDR2 YNNKEL (reference sequence). This CDR3 contains 14 residues. The CDR3 sequence: CATRLGGVQETQYF. The CDR3 DNA reads TGTGCCACCCGCCTGGGGGGGGTCCAAGAGACCCAGTACTTC.

This clonotype has a count of ten or more. The chain links TRBV27 to TRBJ2-5; perhaps TRBD2 as D (7 bases). V was trimmed by 6 bases and J by 4 bases, leaving 12 bases between them. The germline V gene has CDR1 MNHEY and CDR2 SMNVEV (reference sequence). The CDR3 sequence is 13 residues long. The CDR3 region has the DNA TGTGCCAGCAGCGGGGGGCCCGGAGAGACCCAGTACTTC. Translation: CASSGGPGETQYF.

The chain joins TRBV20-1 to TRBJ2-7, with 14 bases lining up with TRBD2. V shed 3 bases and J 0 bases; nucleotides not matched to a gene: 1. The CDR3 is 15 amino acids. Germline V gene lookup returns CDR1 DFQATT and CDR2 SNEGSKA (reference sequence). The chain's CDR3 is CSARGTSGSSYEQYF. The CDR3 nucleotides read TGCAGTGCTAGGGGGACTAGCGGGAGCTCCTACGAGCAGTACTTC.

The chain links TRBV11-1 to TRBJ1-3; no reliable D call. The CDR3 length is 16 residues. In germline, CDR1 is SGHAT, CDR2 FQDESV (reference sequence). V was cut by 2 bases and J by 1 base, with 12 bases left in between. The CDR3 nucleotides are TGTGCCAGCAGCTTACCCCCCGGTAGTTCTGGAAACACCATATATTTT. This encodes CASSLPPGSSGNTIYF.